The rows below give T cell receptor beta chains drawn from one sample of a study of shared clonotypes between healthy human individuals. Assay used: immunoSEQ multiplex PCR; TCRdb lists only in-frame clones, some missing. The table lists millions of clones, 93% of them singletons. Sequencing was performed on naive CD4+ T cells from PBMCs. The receptors stem from a man between 18 and 35 years old in good health. Some clones in this sample may be carry-over from other donors' samples. Both conserved end residues are part of each CDR3. The D gene is left open where the match is weak. Clone size appears in some rows only: once, few, many, or a class for an expanded clone.

TRBJ1-2,-,-,TRBV5-1,TGCGCCAGCACCTTGGGGGGTGCTAACTATGGCTACACCTTC,CASTLGGANYGYTF
TRBJ2-2,-,-,TRBV7-3,TGTGCCAGCAGCTTTATCTCCGGGGCCGGGGAGCTGTTTTTT,CASSFISGAGELFF
TRBJ1-3,-,-,TRBV30,TGTGCCTGGAGTGCCACCCAAGGCGAAAACACCATATATTTT,CAWSATQGENTIYF
TRBJ2-6,-,-,TRBV27,TGTGCCAGCAGTATCGTTGACTGGCTACAAAGTCGGGCCAACGTCCTGACTTTC,CASSIVDWLQSRANVLTF
TRBJ2-1,-,-,TRBV25-1,TGTGCCAGCAGTGAAACCGGGGGCTCCTACAATGAGCAGTTCTTC,CASSETGGSYNEQFF
TRBJ2-3,-,-,TRBV19,TGTGCCAGTAGTATAACGGGCAACACAGATACGCAGTATTTT,CASSITGNTDTQYF
TRBJ1-4,TRBD1,-,TRBV5-1,TGCGCCAGCAGCGCTGGACAGGCAACTAATGAAAAACTGTTTTTT,CASSAGQATNEKLFF
TRBJ2-6,-,-,TRBV4-2,TGTGCCAGCAGCCAAACTGGGGCCAACGTCCTGACTTTC,CASSQTGANVLTF
TRBJ1-1,-,-,TRBV9,TGTGCCAGCAGCGTACGAGCCCGGGAGACTGAAGCTTTCTTT,CASSVRARETEAFF
TRBJ2-3,TRBD2,-,TRBV2,TGTGCCAGCAGTGAACGGGAGGGGTACGCAGATACGCAGTATTTT,CASSEREGYADTQYF
TRBJ1-5,-,-,TRBV6-1,TGTGCCAGCAGTGATCTTGGGGGGCAGATGTATCAGCCCCAGCATTTT,CASSDLGGQMYQPQHF
TRBJ2-5,-,-,TRBV6-5,TGTGCCAGCAGTTGGGGTCGGGGGGCAGAGACCCAGTACTTC,CASSWGRGAETQYF
TRBJ1-2,TRBD1,-,TRBV5-8,TGTGCCAGCAGCTCAGAACAGGGGCCCGGGGGCTACACCTTC,CASSSEQGPGGYTF
TRBJ1-4,TRBD1,-,TRBV2,TGTGCCAGCGGTTCGGCAGGGGGTAGACCTAATGAAAAACTGTTTTTT,CASGSAGGRPNEKLFF
TRBJ1-2,-,once,TRBV9,TGTGCCAGCAGCCCGACCTGGTGGGACTATGGCTACACCTTC,CASSPTWWDYGYTF
TRBJ2-1,-,-,TRBV7-3,TGTGCCAGCAGCTTAGGGACCACGCAGTTCTTC,CASSLGTTQFF
TRBJ1-2,-,-,TRBV5-6,TGTGCCAGCAGCTTGGGCGGCTATGGCTACACCTTC,CASSLGGYGYTF
TRBJ1-2,-,-,TRBV28,TGTGCCAGCAGTTTAGGTCGGGTCAGCTATGGCTACACCTTC,CASSLGRVSYGYTF
TRBJ1-1,-,-,TRBV6-4,TGTGCCAGCAGTCCACAGACCGCGAGCGAGGAAGCTTTCTTT,CASSPQTASEEAFF
TRBJ1-5,TRBD1,-,TRBV5-6,TGTGCCAGCAGCAGGACAGGGGGCGTCCTGACTAGCAATCAGCCCCAGCATTTT,CASSRTGGVLTSNQPQHF
TRBJ2-1,-,few,TRBV18,TGTGCCAGCTCACCACGGCTCGAGGCTATGAGGAATGAGCAGTTCTTC,CASSPRLEAMRNEQFF
TRBJ2-1,-,-,TRBV6-5,TGTGCCAGCAGGGAGGGACAGAGCTCCTACAATGAGCAGTTCTTC,CASREGQSSYNEQFF
TRBJ1-1,-,few,TRBV29-1,TGCAGCGCTGACCGTAGTATGAACACTGAAGCTTTCTTT,CSADRSMNTEAFF
TRBJ2-7,-,-,TRBV7-9,TGTGCCAGCAGCTTAAGAGCATCTACCTACGAGCAGTACTTC,CASSLRASTYEQYF
TRBJ1-2,-,-,TRBV4-2,TGTGCCAGCAGCCAAGATGCAGGGCAAGGCTACACCTTC,CASSQDAGQGYTF
TRBJ2-1,TRBD2,-,TRBV27,TGTGCCAGCAGTTTAGTGTTGACTAGCGGAAACAATGAGCAGTTCTTC,CASSLVLTSGNNEQFF
TRBJ2-7,TRBD2,-,TRBV19,TGTGCCAGTAGCCTTGGGAGGGCAGCCGACCTCTACGAGCAGTACTTC,CASSLGRAADLYEQYF
TRBJ1-5,-,-,TRBV7-8,TGTGCCAGCAGCTCTGTCGGACGCAATCAGCCCCAGCATTTT,CASSSVGRNQPQHF
TRBJ1-3,TRBD1,-,TRBV25-1,TGTGCCACCAGACAGGGGAATGGAAACACCATATATTTT,CATRQGNGNTIYF
TRBJ1-1,-,-,TRBV5-6,TGTGCCAGCAGCTTGGTCGGACAGAGATCGAGGACTGAAGCTTTCTTT,CASSLVGQRSRTEAFF
TRBJ1-3,-,-,TRBV6-6,TGTGCCAGCGCAGGACCTGGAAACACCATATATTTT,CASAGPGNTIYF
TRBJ2-3,-,-,TRBV9,TGTGCCAGCAGCGTCGACCGCACAGATACGCAGTATTTT,CASSVDRTDTQYF
TRBJ2-6,-,-,TRBV28,TGTGCCAGCATTGAGGGAACTGGGGCCAACGTCCTGACTTTC,CASIEGTGANVLTF
TRBJ2-5,-,-,TRBV18,TGTGCCAGCTCACCGGTAGCCCTATTCCAAGAGACCCAGTACTTC,CASSPVALFQETQYF
TRBJ1-6,-,-,TRBV7-8,TGTGCCAGCAGCTTATGGGGTTTCAATTCACCCCTCCACTTT,CASSLWGFNSPLHF
TRBJ2-3,-,-,TRBV23-1,TGCGCCAGCAGTCAATCCGGGACACGGCCTTGTAGCACAGATACGCAGTATTTT,CASSQSGTRPCSTDTQYF
TRBJ1-2,-,-,TRBV6-5,TGTGCCAGCAGTTACTCGGCCGGAGCTAACTATGGCTACACCTTC,CASSYSAGANYGYTF
TRBJ2-2,-,-,TRBV2,TGTGCCAGCAGTAAGGTTAGCGGCCCGAACACCGGGGAGCTGTTTTTT,CASSKVSGPNTGELFF
TRBJ2-1,TRBD2,-,TRBV19,TGTGCCAGTACGCACGGGACTAGCGGGAAGAATGAGCAGTTCTTC,CASTHGTSGKNEQFF
TRBJ1-2,TRBD1,-,TRBV28,TGTGCCAGCGCCGGGACAGGGAATGGCTACACCTTC,CASAGTGNGYTF
TRBJ2-7,-,-,TRBV18,TGTGCCAGCTCACCACGAAGGACCAATTGGGAGCAGTACTTC,CASSPRRTNWEQYF
TRBJ2-5,-,-,TRBV20-1,TGCAGTGCTAGAGTTCCGGAGACCCAGTACTTC,CSARVPETQYF
TRBJ2-3,-,-,TRBV28,TGTGCCAGCAGTTTCGGACAGCCCGGCACAGATACGCAGTATTTT,CASSFGQPGTDTQYF
TRBJ2-1,-,-,TRBV5-1,TGCGCCAGCAGCTGGGCGGTTCAGGTCAATGAGCAGTTCTTC,CASSWAVQVNEQFF
TRBJ2-1,-,once,TRBV15,TGTGCCACCAGCAGACGGGCGCTTAGGAGTAGCAATGAGCAGTTCTTC,CATSRRALRSSNEQFF
TRBJ1-1,-,-,TRBV7-2,TGTGCCAGCAGCTTAGGTCGGCTGGCGAACACTGAAGCTTTCTTT,CASSLGRLANTEAFF
TRBJ1-1,TRBD1,-,TRBV30,TGTGCCTGGACACGGACAGGGAGGCGCACTGAAGCTTTCTTT,CAWTRTGRRTEAFF
TRBJ2-3,-,-,TRBV29-1,TGCAGCGTCGCCGCCAGGGTGATAGATACGCAGTATTTT,CSVAARVIDTQYF
TRBJ2-7,-,-,TRBV7-2,TGTGCCAGCAGCCACCTGGGAGCCCCAAGCTACGAGCAGTACTTC,CASSHLGAPSYEQYF
TRBJ1-3,-,once,TRBV28,TGTGCCAGCAGAGACAGTTCCTCTGGAAACACCATATATTTT,CASRDSSSGNTIYF
TRBJ1-2,TRBD1,-,TRBV4-3,TGCGCCAGCAGCCAAGATGGGACAGCCCCGGGGTTCGGCTACACCTTC,CASSQDGTAPGFGYTF
TRBJ1-2,-,-,TRBV6-4,TGTGCCAGCAGTCGGACTGCTAACTATGGCTACACCTTC,CASSRTANYGYTF
TRBJ2-1,-,-,TRBV7-2,TGTGCCAGCAGCTTAACTGTTGAGTCCTACAATGAGCAGTTCTTC,CASSLTVESYNEQFF
TRBJ1-1,-,few,TRBV11-2,TGTGCCAGCAGCTTAGGTATGAACACTGAAGCTTTCTTT,CASSLGMNTEAFF
TRBJ2-3,TRBD1,-,TRBV9,TGTGCCAGCAGCGTACGATCTTCTCGCTATTGGACAGGGGAGGCAGATACGCAGTATTTT,CASSVRSSRYWTGEADTQYF
TRBJ2-7,-,-,TRBV28,TGTGCCAGCAGCCGGGCAGGGTTGGGAGACTACGAGCAGTACTTC,CASSRAGLGDYEQYF
TRBJ2-3,-,-,TRBV5-1,TGCGCCAGCCAGCTTCAATCAGATACGCAGTATTTT,CASQLQSDTQYF
TRBJ2-5,-,-,TRBV29-1,TGCAGCGTTAATAGGCCAGGGGGGACCCAAGAGACCCAGTACTTC,CSVNRPGGTQETQYF
TRBJ1-5,-,few,TRBV11-2,TGTGCCAGCAGCTCCAACGACAGAGACAATCAGCCCCAGCATTTT,CASSSNDRDNQPQHF
TRBJ2-7,TRBD2,once,TRBV4-3,TGCGCCAGCAGCCAAAATGATGCAAGCGGGATCTACGAGCAGTACTTC,CASSQNDASGIYEQYF